The TCR beta chain under discussion was sequenced for a study of regulatory T cells in long-lasting Graves disease. Researchers made TCR beta libraries by using iRepertoire HTBI primers and running Arm-PCR on CDR3 regions. MiXCR, run by TCRdb on the multiplex PCR reads, gives a single entry per CDR3 protein. The sample yields a few hundred thousand distinct CDR3 sequences, 16% seen once. Time point here: newly diagnosed GD, antithyroid drugs for less than 3 months. With RNA extracted from PBMCs as input, the TCR library was made. Patients were from an endocrinology department in Xi'an, China. This clonotype was found many times. Germline V gene sequence: CDR1 SGHRS, CDR2 YFSETQ. The CDR3 runs 16 residues. The V and J ends lost 1 base and 4 bases, in that order; junction bases with no gene match: 5. Another study also made use of these data, one on T cells in Graves' hyperthyroidism and ophthalmopathy. From that second work: Among thyroid clonotypes expanded above 0.001, most also appeared in blood. Model-based prediction identified ophthalmopathy a median about 7 months prior to its onset.

Sample: peripheral blood mononuclear cells (PBMCs), taken at new diagnosis, from a patient treated with antithyroid drugs. The sequence was collected from a middle-aged man with Graves disease. The chain recombines TRBV5-1 with TRBJ2-1; 10 nucleotides match TRBD2. The CDR3 sequence: CASSLSTSGVYNEQFF. In DNA form, the CDR3 reads TGCGCCAGCAGCTTGAGTACTAGCGGGGTATACAATGAGCAGTTCTTC.